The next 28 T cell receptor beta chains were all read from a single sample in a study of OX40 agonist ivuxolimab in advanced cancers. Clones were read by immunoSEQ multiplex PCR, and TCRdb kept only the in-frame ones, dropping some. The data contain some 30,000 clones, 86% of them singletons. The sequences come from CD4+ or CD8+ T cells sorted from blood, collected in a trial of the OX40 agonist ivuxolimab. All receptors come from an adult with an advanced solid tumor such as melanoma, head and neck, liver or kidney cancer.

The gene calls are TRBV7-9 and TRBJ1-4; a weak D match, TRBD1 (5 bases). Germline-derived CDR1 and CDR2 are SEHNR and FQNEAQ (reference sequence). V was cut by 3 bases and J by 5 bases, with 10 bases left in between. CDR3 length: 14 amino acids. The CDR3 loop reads CASSFVGANEKLFF. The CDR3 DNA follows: TGTGCCAGCAGCTTTGTAGGGGCAAATGAAAAACTGTTTTTT.

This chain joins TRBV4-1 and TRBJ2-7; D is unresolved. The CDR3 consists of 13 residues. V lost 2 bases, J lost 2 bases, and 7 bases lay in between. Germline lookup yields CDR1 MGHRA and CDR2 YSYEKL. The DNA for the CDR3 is TGCGCCAGCAGCCAATGGGCAACCTACGAGCAGTACTTC. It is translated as CASSQWATYEQYF.

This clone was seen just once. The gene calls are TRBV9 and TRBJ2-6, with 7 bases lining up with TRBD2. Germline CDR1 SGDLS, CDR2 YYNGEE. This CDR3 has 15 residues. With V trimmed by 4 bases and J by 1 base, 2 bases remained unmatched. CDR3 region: CASSSAGSGANVLTF. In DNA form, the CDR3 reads TGTGCCAGCAGCTCAGCGGGGTCTGGGGCCAACGTCCTGACTTTC.

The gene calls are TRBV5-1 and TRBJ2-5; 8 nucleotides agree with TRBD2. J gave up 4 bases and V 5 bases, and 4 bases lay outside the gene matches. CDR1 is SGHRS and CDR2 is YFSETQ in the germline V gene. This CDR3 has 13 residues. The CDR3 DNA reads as TGCGCCAGCAGGTCGGGGGGGTTAGAGACCCAGTACTTC. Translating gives CASRSGGLETQYF.

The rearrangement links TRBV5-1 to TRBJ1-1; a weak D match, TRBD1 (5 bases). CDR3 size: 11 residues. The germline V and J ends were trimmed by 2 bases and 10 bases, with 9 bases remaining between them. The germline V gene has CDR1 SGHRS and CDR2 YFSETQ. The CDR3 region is CASSFGATAFF. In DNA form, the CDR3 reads TGCGCCAGCAGCTTCGGGGCAACAGCTTTCTTT.

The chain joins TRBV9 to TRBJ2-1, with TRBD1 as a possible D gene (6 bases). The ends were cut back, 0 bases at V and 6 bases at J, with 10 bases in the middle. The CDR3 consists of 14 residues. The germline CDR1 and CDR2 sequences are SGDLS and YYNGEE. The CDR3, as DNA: TGTGCCAGCAGCGTAGAAGGGACATCCAATGAGCAGTTCTTC. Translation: CASSVEGTSNEQFF.

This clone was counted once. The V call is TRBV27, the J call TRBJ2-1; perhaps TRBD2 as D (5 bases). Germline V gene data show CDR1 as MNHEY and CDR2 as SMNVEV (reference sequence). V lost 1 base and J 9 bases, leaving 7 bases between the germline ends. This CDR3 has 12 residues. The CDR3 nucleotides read TGTGCCAGCAGTTTATTCGGGGTTGAGCAGTTCTTC. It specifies CASSLFGVEQFF.

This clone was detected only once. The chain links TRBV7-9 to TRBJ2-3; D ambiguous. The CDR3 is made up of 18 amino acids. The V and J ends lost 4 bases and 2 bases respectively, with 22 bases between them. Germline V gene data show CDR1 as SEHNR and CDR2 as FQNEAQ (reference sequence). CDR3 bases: TGTGCCAGCAGCTCCCCCTCGGAATCAGCTTGGGTCACAGATACGCAGTATTTT. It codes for CASSSPSESAWVTDTQYF.

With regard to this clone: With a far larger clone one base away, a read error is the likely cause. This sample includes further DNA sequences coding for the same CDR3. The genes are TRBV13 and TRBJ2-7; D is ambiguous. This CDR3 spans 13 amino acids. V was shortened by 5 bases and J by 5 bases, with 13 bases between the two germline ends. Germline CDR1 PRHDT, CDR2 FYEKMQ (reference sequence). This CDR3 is CASSLQNRDEQYF. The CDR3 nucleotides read TGTGCCAGCAGCCTTCAGAACCGGGACGAGCAGTACTTC.

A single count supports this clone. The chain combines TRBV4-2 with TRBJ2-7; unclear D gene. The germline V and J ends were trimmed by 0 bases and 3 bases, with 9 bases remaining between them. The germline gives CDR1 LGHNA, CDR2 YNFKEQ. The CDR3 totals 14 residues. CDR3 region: CASSQDLAYYEQYF. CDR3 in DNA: TGTGCCAGCAGCCAAGATTTAGCATACTACGAGCAGTACTTC.

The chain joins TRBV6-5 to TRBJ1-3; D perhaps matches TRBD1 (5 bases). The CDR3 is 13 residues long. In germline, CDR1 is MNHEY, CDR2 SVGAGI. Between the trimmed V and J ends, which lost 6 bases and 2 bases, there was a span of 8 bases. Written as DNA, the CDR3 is TGTGCCAGCAGCTGGGGGGCTGGAAACACCATATATTTT. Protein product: CASSWGAGNTIYF.

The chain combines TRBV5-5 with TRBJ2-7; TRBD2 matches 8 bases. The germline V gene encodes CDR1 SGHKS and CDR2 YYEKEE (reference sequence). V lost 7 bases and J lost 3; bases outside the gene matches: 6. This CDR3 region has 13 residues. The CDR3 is CASSRTSGYEQYF. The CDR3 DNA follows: TGTGCCAGCTCTAGAACTAGCGGCTACGAGCAGTACTTC.

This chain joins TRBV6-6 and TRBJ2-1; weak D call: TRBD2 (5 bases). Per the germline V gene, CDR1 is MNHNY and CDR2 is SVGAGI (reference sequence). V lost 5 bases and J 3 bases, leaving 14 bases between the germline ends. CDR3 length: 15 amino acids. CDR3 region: CASSPDFSNYNEQFF. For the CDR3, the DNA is TGTGCCAGCAGTCCGGACTTTTCCAACTACAATGAGCAGTTCTTC.

The CDR3 reads CASRTAIYNEQFF. CDR3 DNA sequence: TGTGCCAGCAGGACAGCGATTTACAATGAGCAGTTCTTC. J is TRBJ2-1 and V is TRBV5-8; weak D call: TRBD1 (5 bases). The V end was cut by 5 bases, the J end by 4 bases, with 10 bases between. The CDR3 covers 13 residues. The germline CDR1 and CDR2 sequences are SGHTS and YDEGEE.

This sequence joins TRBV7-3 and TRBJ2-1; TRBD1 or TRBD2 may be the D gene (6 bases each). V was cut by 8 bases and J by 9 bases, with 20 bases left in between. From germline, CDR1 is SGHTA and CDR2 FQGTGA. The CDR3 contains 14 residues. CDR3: CASSMGGSGGEQFF. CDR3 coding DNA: TGTGCCAGCTCTATGGGGGGCAGCGGTGGTGAGCAGTTCTTC. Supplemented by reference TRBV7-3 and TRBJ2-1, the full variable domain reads GAGVSQTPSNKVTEKGKYVELRCDPISGHTALYWYRQSLGQGPEFLIYFQGTGAADDSGLPNDRFFAVRPEGSVSTLKIQRTERGDSAVYLCASSMGGSGGEQFFGPGTRLTVL.

The CDR3 is CASMFLGRNTEAFF. In DNA form, the CDR3 reads TGTGCCAGCATGTTTTTGGGCAGGAACACTGAAGCTTTCTTT. The chain couples TRBV2 to TRBJ1-1, with D unresolved. This CDR3 contains 14 residues. Germline assignment: CDR1 SNHLY and CDR2 FYNNEI. Trimming removed 7 bases at V and 1 base at J, with 13 bases between.

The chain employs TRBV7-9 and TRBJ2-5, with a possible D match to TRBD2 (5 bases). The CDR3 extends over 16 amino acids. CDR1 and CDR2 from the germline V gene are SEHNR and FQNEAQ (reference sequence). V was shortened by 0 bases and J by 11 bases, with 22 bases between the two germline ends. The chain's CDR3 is CASSLARLGGSGEQYF. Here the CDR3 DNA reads TGTGCCAGCAGCTTAGCGCGGCTAGGCGGTTCTGGGGAGCAGTACTTC.

In DNA, the CDR3 is TGTGCCAGCAGCACCTGGACAGGTGGGGATAACTATGGCTACACCTTC. Its translation is CASSTWTGGDNYGYTF. The chain has TRBV7-8 and TRBJ1-2, with 7 bases aligning to TRBD1. V lost 5 bases, J lost 1 base, and 10 bases stayed unmatched. This CDR3 has 16 amino acids. Looked up from germline, CDR1 is SGHVS and CDR2 is FQNEAQ.

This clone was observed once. The CDR3 DNA is TGTGCCAGCAGCTTAGGGAGCAACGGCGTCCTGACTTTC. Encoded protein: CASSLGSNGVLTF. The chain carries TRBV7-3 and TRBJ2-6, with a tentative D call TRBD2 (5 bases). Trimming took off 2 bases at V and 12 bases at J, with 11 bases between the two ends. Germline CDR1 is SGHTA and CDR2 is FQGTGA. This CDR3 comprises 13 residues.

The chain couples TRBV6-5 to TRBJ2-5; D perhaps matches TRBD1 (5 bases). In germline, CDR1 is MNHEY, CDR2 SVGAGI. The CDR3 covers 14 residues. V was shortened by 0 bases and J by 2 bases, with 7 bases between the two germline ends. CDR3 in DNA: TGTGCCAGCAGTTACTCGAGACAGCAAGAGACCCAGTACTTC. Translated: CASSYSRQQETQYF.

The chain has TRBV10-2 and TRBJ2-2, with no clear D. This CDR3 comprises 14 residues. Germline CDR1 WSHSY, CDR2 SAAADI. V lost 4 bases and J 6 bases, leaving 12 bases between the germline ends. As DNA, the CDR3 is TGCGCCAGCAGTGTAAAGCTGGGCGCCGGGGAGCTGTTTTTT. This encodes CASSVKLGAGELFF.

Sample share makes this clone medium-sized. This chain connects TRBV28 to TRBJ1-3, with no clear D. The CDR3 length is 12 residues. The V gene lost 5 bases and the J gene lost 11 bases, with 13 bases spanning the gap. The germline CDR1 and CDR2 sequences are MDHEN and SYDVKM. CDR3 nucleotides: TGTGCCAGCAGTCCGCCCCGGGGTGCCATATATTTT. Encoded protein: CASSPPRGAIYF.

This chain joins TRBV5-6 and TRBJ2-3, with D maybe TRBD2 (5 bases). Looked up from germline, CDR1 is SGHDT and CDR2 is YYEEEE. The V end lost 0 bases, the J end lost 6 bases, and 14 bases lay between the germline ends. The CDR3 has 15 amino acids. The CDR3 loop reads CASSLAHPPGDTQYF. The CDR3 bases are TGTGCCAGCAGCTTGGCCCACCCCCCGGGGGATACGCAGTATTTT.

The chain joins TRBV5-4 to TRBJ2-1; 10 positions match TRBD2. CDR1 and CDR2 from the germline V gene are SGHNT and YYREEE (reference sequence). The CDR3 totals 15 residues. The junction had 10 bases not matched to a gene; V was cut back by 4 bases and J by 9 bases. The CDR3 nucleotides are TGTGCCAGCAGCCCCCGAGCGGGAGGGAACGGTGAGCAGTTCTTC. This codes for CASSPRAGGNGEQFF.

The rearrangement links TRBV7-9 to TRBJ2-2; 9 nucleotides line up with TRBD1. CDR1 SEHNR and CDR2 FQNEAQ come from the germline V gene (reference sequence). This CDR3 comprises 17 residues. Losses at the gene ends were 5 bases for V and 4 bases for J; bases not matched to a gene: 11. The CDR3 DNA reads TGTGCCAGCAGCACCATAAGGACAGGGGAGGGCACCGGGGAGCTGTTTTTT. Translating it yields CASSTIRTGEGTGELFF.

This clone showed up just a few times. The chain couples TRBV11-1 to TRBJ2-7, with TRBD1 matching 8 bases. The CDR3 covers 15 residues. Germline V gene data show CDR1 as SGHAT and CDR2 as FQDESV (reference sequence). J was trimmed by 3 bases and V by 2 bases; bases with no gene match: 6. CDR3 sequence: CASSLSGTGLYEQYF. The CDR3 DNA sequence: TGTGCCAGCAGCTTATCCGGGACAGGCCTCTACGAGCAGTACTTC.

The CDR3 DNA is TGTGCCAGCACTACCCTGAACCACACAGATACGCAGTATTTT. Its translation: CASTTLNHTDTQYF. The rearrangement links TRBV9 to TRBJ2-3; the D is unclear. The CDR3 covers 14 residues. CDR1 is SGDLS and CDR2 is YYNGEE in the germline V gene. Between the trimmed V and J ends, which lost 6 bases and 2 bases, there was a span of 13 bases.

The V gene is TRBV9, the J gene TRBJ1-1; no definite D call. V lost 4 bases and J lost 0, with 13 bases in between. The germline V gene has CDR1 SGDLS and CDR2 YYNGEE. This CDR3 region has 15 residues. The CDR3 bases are TGTGCCAGCAGCCCGTCTATGGGCCTGAACACTGAAGCTTTCTTT. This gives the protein CASSPSMGLNTEAFF.